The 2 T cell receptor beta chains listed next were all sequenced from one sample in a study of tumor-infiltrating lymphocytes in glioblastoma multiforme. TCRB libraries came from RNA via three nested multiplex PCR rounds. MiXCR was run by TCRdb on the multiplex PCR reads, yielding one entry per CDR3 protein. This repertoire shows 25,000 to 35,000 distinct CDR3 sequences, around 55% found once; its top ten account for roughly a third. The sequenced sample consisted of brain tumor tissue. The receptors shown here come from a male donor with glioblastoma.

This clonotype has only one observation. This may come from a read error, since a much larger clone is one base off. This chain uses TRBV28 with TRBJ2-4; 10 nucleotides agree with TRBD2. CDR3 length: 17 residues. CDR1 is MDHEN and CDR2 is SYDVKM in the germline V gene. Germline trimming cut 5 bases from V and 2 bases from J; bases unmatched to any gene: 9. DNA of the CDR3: TGTGCCAGCAGTAGTAGGACTAGCGGAGTAACCAAAAACATTCAGTACTTC. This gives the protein CASSSRTSGVTKNIQYF.

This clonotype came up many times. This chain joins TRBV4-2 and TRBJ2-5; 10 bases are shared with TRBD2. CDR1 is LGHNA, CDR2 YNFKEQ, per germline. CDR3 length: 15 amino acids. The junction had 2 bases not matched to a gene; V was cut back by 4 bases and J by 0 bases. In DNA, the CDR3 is TGTGCCAGCAGCCGTGGGACTAGCGACCAAGAGACCCAGTACTTC. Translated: CASSRGTSDQETQYF.